What follows are 31 T cell receptor beta chains derived from one specimen sequenced in a study of shared clonotypes between healthy human individuals. This table comes from immunoSEQ multiplex PCR, and its TCRdb copy is limited to in-frame clones, with some not included. The repertoire holds millions of clones, 90% to 95% seen once, with roughly 0.15% in the top ten. Sequenced sample: naive CD4+ T cells sorted from blood. Subset defined: CD45RA+ positively selected. The receptors were gathered from a man younger than 35 in good health.

This clone was counted a single time. The rearrangement joins TRBV5-6 to TRBJ2-5; 8 positions agree with TRBD1. The V gene end was trimmed by 2 bases and the J gene end by 3 bases; junction bases not matched to a gene: 6. The CDR3 is made up of 15 amino acids. Germline V gene sequence: CDR1 SGHDT, CDR2 YYEEEE. The CDR3, as DNA: TGTGCCAGCAGCTTAAGACAGGGGACCAAAGAGACCCAGTACTTC. This gives the protein CASSLRQGTKETQYF.

The CDR3 bases are TGTGCCAGCAGCTTAAGGGGCGGGACGGGAGAGACCCAGTACTTC. It codes for CASSLRGGTGETQYF. This chain uses TRBV11-2 with TRBJ2-5, with D maybe TRBD2 (6 bases). Germline CDR1 and CDR2: SGHAT and FQNNGV. There are 15 residues in the CDR3. V lost 2 bases to trimming and J lost 4 bases, with 14 bases between them.

The chain links TRBV5-4 to TRBJ2-5; 15 bases align to TRBD2. The CDR3 length is 18 residues. Per germline, CDR1 SGHNT and CDR2 YYREEE (reference sequence). The junction had 9 bases not matched to a gene; V was cut back by 2 bases and J by 4 bases. The CDR3 loop reads CASSLHGPGLAGGETQYF. Written as DNA, the CDR3 is TGTGCCAGCAGCTTACATGGGCCGGGACTAGCGGGAGGAGAGACCCAGTACTTC.

The chain carries TRBV19 and TRBJ2-7, with 9 bases identical to TRBD1. This CDR3 has 14 residues. With 4 bases clipped from V and 5 bases from J, the junction kept 6 bases outside the gene matches. The germline V gene has CDR1 LNHDA and CDR2 SQIVND (reference sequence). The chain's CDR3 is CASSRGQGIHEQYF. CDR3 in DNA: TGTGCCAGTAGTAGGGGACAGGGAATCCACGAGCAGTACTTC.

V gene TRBV19 combines with J gene TRBJ2-7, with TRBD1 matching over 9 bases. The CDR3 sequence is 16 residues long. With 4 bases clipped from V and 4 bases from J, the junction kept 11 bases outside the gene matches. Germline values: CDR1 LNHDA, CDR2 SQIVND (reference sequence). The CDR3 spells CASSTLPGQGRYEQYF. The DNA of the CDR3 is TGTGCCAGTAGTACCCTCCCGGGACAGGGCCGATACGAGCAGTACTTC. Using reference TRBV19 and TRBJ2-7 for the parts outside the CDR3, the full variable domain is DGGITQSPKYLFRKEGQNVTLSCEQNLNHDAMYWYRQDPGQGLRLIYYSQIVNDFQKGDIAEGYSVSREKKESFPLTVTSAQKNPTAFYLCASSTLPGQGRYEQYFGPGTRLTVT.

The CDR3: CASSLADHYTF. For the CDR3, the DNA is TGTGCCAGCAGCTTAGCGGACCACTACACCTTC. The rearrangement joins TRBV7-8 to TRBJ1-2; D is unclear. Looked up from germline, CDR1 is SGHVS and CDR2 is FQNEAQ. V was clipped by 0 bases and J by 10 bases, with 6 bases between them. The CDR3 consists of 11 residues.

Turning to this clone: The same CDR3 can be traced to other DNA sequences in this sample. The gene calls are TRBV27 and TRBJ2-2; D unresolved. CDR3 length: 13 amino acids. CDR1 is MNHEY, CDR2 SMNVEV, per germline (reference sequence). Trimming took off 2 bases at V and 3 bases at J, with 4 bases between the two ends. The CDR3 nucleotides read TGTGCCAGCAGTTTACGAGACACCGGGGAGCTGTTTTTT. Its protein is CASSLRDTGELFF.

The rearrangement links TRBV11-2 to TRBJ2-1; TRBD1 aligns across 8 bases. The CDR3 length is 15 residues. Germline lookup yields CDR1 SGHAT and CDR2 FQNNGV. Losses at the gene ends were 5 bases for V and 9 bases for J; bases not matched to a gene: 12. The CDR3 loop is CASSKSGQAPSEQFF. CDR3 sequence (DNA): TGTGCCAGCAGCAAGTCGGGACAGGCCCCAAGTGAGCAGTTCTTC.

This chain connects TRBV5-6 to TRBJ1-2, with D perhaps TRBD1 (5 bases). CDR1 and CDR2 from the germline V gene are SGHDT and YYEEEE. The CDR3 is 15 amino acids. Deletions cut 4 bases from V and 0 bases from J, with 13 bases between. The CDR3 DNA reads as TGTGCCAGCAGCCCCGGATGGGGGGCTAACTATGGCTACACCTTC. This encodes CASSPGWGANYGYTF.

On this clone: Other DNA variants within this sample encode the same CDR3. This chain joins TRBV4-3 and TRBJ2-3; D is ambiguous. Trimming took 0 bases from V and 0 from J, leaving 7 bases between them. This CDR3 is 15 amino acids long. Per germline, CDR1 LGHNA and CDR2 YSLEER. CDR3 sequence (DNA): TGCGCCAGCAGCCAAGACAGACGTAGCACAGATACGCAGTATTTT. It codes for CASSQDRRSTDTQYF.

Regarding this clone: Other DNA sequences in the same sample also yield this CDR3. The chain uses TRBV18 and TRBJ2-7; 10 bases line up with TRBD1. V trimming: 0 bases; J trimming: 3 bases; junction bases outside the gene matches: 2. Germline V CDR1 and CDR2: KGHSH, LQKENI. The CDR3 sequence is 15 residues long. CDR3: CASSPPGQGNYEQYF. The CDR3, as DNA: TGTGCCAGCTCACCACCGGGACAGGGGAACTACGAGCAGTACTTC.

In the case of this clone: Other DNA sequences in this sample translate to the same CDR3. The gene calls are TRBV4-1 and TRBJ1-2; perhaps TRBD1 as D (5 bases). This CDR3 has 15 residues. The germline V and J ends were trimmed by 4 bases and 1 base, with 13 bases remaining between them. In germline, CDR1 is MGHRA, CDR2 YSYEKL. The CDR3 loop reads CASSPRGDFNYGYTF. CDR3 in DNA: TGCGCCAGCAGCCCTCGAGGGGATTTTAACTATGGCTACACCTTC.

This chain uses TRBV7-6 with TRBJ1-5; weak D call: TRBD1 (6 bases). This CDR3 comprises 15 residues. CDR1 is SGHVS and CDR2 is FNYEAQ in the germline V gene. V lost 2 bases to trimming and J lost 2 bases, with 10 bases between them. Here the CDR3 DNA reads TGTGCCAGCAGCTTATTGGCAGGGGGCAATCAGCCCCAGCATTTT. It is translated as CASSLLAGGNQPQHF.

The chain recombines TRBV27 with TRBJ2-2, with a possible D match to TRBD1 (5 bases). This CDR3 region has 14 residues. Germline lookup yields CDR1 MNHEY and CDR2 SMNVEV (reference sequence). Trimming took off 5 bases at V and 6 bases at J, with 13 bases between the two ends. The chain's CDR3 is CASSPQGGPGELFF. DNA for the CDR3: TGTGCCAGCAGTCCCCAGGGCGGCCCCGGGGAGCTGTTTTTT.

This chain connects TRBV5-8 to TRBJ1-2; D call uncertain. Trimming pared 0 bases from V and 4 bases from J, leaving 10 bases between. From germline, CDR1 is SGHTS and CDR2 YDEGEE. This CDR3 has 14 amino acids. The CDR3 coding sequence is TGTGCCAGCAGCTTGGTGGGATTCTCCTATGGCTACACCTTC. Translating it yields CASSLVGFSYGYTF.

Only a few counts were recorded for this clone. The CDR3 loop reads CASRSTGKTYEQYF. The CDR3 DNA sequence: TGTGCCAGCAGGAGCACAGGGAAGACCTACGAGCAGTACTTC. This rearrangement joins TRBV28 to TRBJ2-7; D is possibly TRBD1 (6 bases). Deletions cut 6 bases from V and 2 bases from J, with 14 bases between. CDR3 length: 14 amino acids. Germline V gene sequence: CDR1 MDHEN, CDR2 SYDVKM.

This chain uses TRBV19 with TRBJ1-2; 7 bases agree with TRBD1. Looked up from germline, CDR1 is LNHDA and CDR2 is SQIVND (reference sequence). Trimming cost V 5 bases and J 3 bases; bases outside gene matches: 6. The CDR3 extends over 14 amino acids. CDR3 sequence reads: CASSEGGAYYGYTF. The CDR3 DNA reads as TGTGCCAGTAGTGAAGGGGGCGCCTACTATGGCTACACCTTC.

This clone was counted a single time. This chain joins TRBV2 and TRBJ1-5, with TRBD1 matching 7 bases. CDR3 length: 15 residues. After removal of 4 bases from V and 3 bases from J, the junction contained 6 bases not matched to a gene. The germline V gene has CDR1 SNHLY and CDR2 FYNNEI. As DNA, the CDR3 is TGTGCCAGCAGTGGTGGCAGGGGGGACAATCAGCCCCAGCATTTT. Amino acids: CASSGGRGDNQPQHF. Variable domain in full (rest from reference TRBV2 and TRBJ1-5): EPEVTQTPSHQVTQMGQEVILRCVPISNHLYFYWYRQILGQKVEFLVSFYNNEISEKSEIFDDQFSVERPDGSNFTLKIRSTKLEDSAMYFCASSGGRGDNQPQHFGDGTRLSIL.

The J gene is TRBJ2-1, the V gene TRBV19, with 8 bases identical to TRBD2. Germline loops: CDR1 LNHDA, CDR2 SQIVND (reference sequence). The CDR3 extends over 15 amino acids. The J segment lost 1 base and the V segment lost 4 bases, leaving 3 bases of the junction unmatched. CDR3 DNA sequence: TGTGCCAGTAGTAGGGGACTAGGATCCTACAATGAGCAGTTCTTC. Protein sequence: CASSRGLGSYNEQFF.

V usage is TRBV6-6 and J usage is TRBJ1-1; D gene ambiguous. V lost 4 bases to trimming and J lost 7 bases, with 10 bases between them. The CDR3 sequence is 12 residues long. CDR1 and CDR2 (germline): MNHNY, SVGAGI (reference sequence). The CDR3 here is CASSSGWVEAFF. In DNA, the CDR3 is TGTGCCAGCAGTTCCGGTTGGGTTGAAGCTTTCTTT.

In DNA, the CDR3 is TGTGCCAGCAGCTTCTGGGCGGGAGAATACGCAGATACGCAGTATTTT. Amino acid sequence: CASSFWAGEYADTQYF. V gene TRBV7-2 combines with J gene TRBJ2-3; the match to TRBD2 covers 7 bases. The CDR3 loop spans 16 amino acids. Germline V gene lookup returns CDR1 SGHTA and CDR2 FQGNSA. The trim removed 3 bases at V and 4 bases at J, leaving 10 bases unmatched.

This clone appeared a single time. The gene calls are TRBV10-3 and TRBJ2-3, with 7 bases that match TRBD1. Per germline, CDR1 ENHRY and CDR2 SYGVKD. Trimming at V came to 5 bases and at J to 0 bases, leaving 11 bases not matched to a gene. The CDR3 totals 17 residues. The CDR3 DNA is TGTGCCATCAGTCAAATCCCGACAGGGTCTAGCACAGATACGCAGTATTTT. Translated, it gives CAISQIPTGSSTDTQYF.

Worth noting for this clone: Distinct nucleotide sequences in the sample also encode this CDR3. The chain joins TRBV5-1 to TRBJ1-4; 9 bases match TRBD1. The V gene's germline CDR1 is SGHRS and CDR2 YFSETQ. The CDR3 consists of 14 residues. V gave up 3 bases and J gave up 8 bases; unmatched junction bases: 5. CDR3 nucleotides: TGCGCCAGCAGCTCGGGGACAGGGAACGAAAAACTGTTTTTT. Amino acids: CASSSGTGNEKLFF. The variable domain in full, completed from reference TRBV5-1 and TRBJ1-4, reads KAGVTQTPRYLIKTRGQQVTLSCSPISGHRSVSWYQQTPGQGLQFLFEYFSETQRNKGNFPGRFSGRQFSNSRSEMNVSTLELGDSALYLCASSSGTGNEKLFFGSGTQLSVL.

The rearrangement joins TRBV10-1 to TRBJ2-7; 12 positions agree with TRBD2. The germline gives CDR1 WNHNN, CDR2 SYGVQD (reference sequence). V lost 2 bases and J lost 3; bases outside the gene matches: 5. The CDR3 runs 16 residues. CDR3 sequence reads: CASSEGTSGPSYEQYF. The DNA for the CDR3 is TGCGCCAGCAGTGAGGGGACTAGCGGGCCGAGCTACGAGCAGTACTTC.

This clone was picked up one time. The chain recombines TRBV2 with TRBJ1-1; 8 bases map to TRBD1. J lost 5 bases, V lost 5 bases, and 10 bases had no gene match. The CDR3 consists of 15 residues. The germline V gene encodes CDR1 SNHLY and CDR2 FYNNEI. This CDR3 is CASSPHGQGGTEAFF. In nucleotides, the CDR3 is TGTGCCAGCAGTCCCCATGGACAGGGCGGAACTGAAGCTTTCTTT.

This chain uses TRBV5-6 with TRBJ2-3; perhaps D is TRBD1 or TRBD2 (6 bases each). Germline V gene data show CDR1 as SGHDT and CDR2 as YYEEEE. CDR3 length: 15 residues. V was cut by 4 bases and J by 6 bases, with 18 bases left in between. Written as DNA, the CDR3 is TGTGCCAGCAGCCGGGGGCAAGCCAGGCAGGATACGCAGTATTTT. The encoded protein is CASSRGQARQDTQYF.

V and J are TRBV15 and TRBJ2-5; the D is unclear. Trimming pared 2 bases from V and 0 bases from J, leaving 7 bases between. The CDR3 contains 14 residues. Germline CDR1 and CDR2: LNHNV and YYDKDF (reference sequence). CDR3 nucleotide sequence: TGTGCCACCAGCAGACCGACACACCAAGAGACCCAGTACTTC. Translating it yields CATSRPTHQETQYF.

The chain employs TRBV7-2 and TRBJ1-4; 9 bases align to TRBD1. The CDR3 totals 15 residues. Per germline, CDR1 SGHTA and CDR2 FQGNSA. Losses at the gene ends were 3 bases for V and 6 bases for J; bases not matched to a gene: 5. CDR3 sequence: CASSFRDRDDEKLFF. The CDR3 DNA is TGTGCCAGCAGCTTCCGGGACAGGGACGATGAAAAACTGTTTTTT. Filled out from reference TRBV7-2 and TRBJ1-4, the complete variable domain reads GAGVSQSPSNKVTEKGKDVELRCDPISGHTALYWYRQSLGQGLEFLIYFQGNSAPDKSGLPSDRFSAERTGGSVSTLTIQRTQQEDSAVYLCASSFRDRDDEKLFFGSGTQLSVL.

For the CDR3, the DNA is TGTGCCAGCAGCATTAAACTCGAAAGCAATGAGCAGTTCTTC. Amino acid sequence: CASSIKLESNEQFF. This sequence joins TRBV11-2 and TRBJ2-1; D remains unclear. V was shortened by 5 bases and J by 6 bases, with 14 bases between the two germline ends. The CDR3 runs to 14 residues. Germline assignment: CDR1 SGHAT and CDR2 FQNNGV. Full variable domain (remainder filled in from reference TRBV11-2 and TRBJ2-1): EAGVAQSPRYKIIEKRQSVAFWCNPISGHATLYWYQQILGQGPKLLIQFQNNGVVDDSQLPKDRFSAERLKGVDSTLKIQPAKLEDSAVYLCASSIKLESNEQFFGPGTRLTVL.

The chain is built from TRBV21-1 and TRBJ1-1. TRBV21-1 is listed as a pseudogene. This CDR3 has 13 residues. The CDR3: CASSKARGSEAFF. The CDR3 nucleotides are TGTGCCAGCAGCAAAGCGAGAGGTTCCGAAGCTTTCTTT.

This chain uses TRBV5-1 with TRBJ2-2; unclear D gene. This CDR3 has 13 amino acids. V gave up 4 bases and J gave up 1 base, with 5 bases separating them. The germline V gene has CDR1 SGHRS and CDR2 YFSETQ. Here the CDR3 reads CASSARNTGELFF. CDR3 sequence (DNA): TGCGCCAGCAGCGCCAGGAACACCGGGGAGCTGTTTTTT.